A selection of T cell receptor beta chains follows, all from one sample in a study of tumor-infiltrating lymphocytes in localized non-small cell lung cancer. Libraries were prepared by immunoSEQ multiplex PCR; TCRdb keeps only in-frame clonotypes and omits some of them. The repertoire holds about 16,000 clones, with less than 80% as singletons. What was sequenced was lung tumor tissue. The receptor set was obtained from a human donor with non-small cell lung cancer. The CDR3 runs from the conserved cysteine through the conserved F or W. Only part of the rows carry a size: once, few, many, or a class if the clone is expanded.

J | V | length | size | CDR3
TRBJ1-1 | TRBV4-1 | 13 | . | CASSYAPNTEAFF
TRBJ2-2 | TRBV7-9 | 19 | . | CASSPVGLQGAKPTGELFF
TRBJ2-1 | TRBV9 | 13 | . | CASSVDGRHEQFF
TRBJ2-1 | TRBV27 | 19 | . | CASSLSHLVGLSSYNEQFF
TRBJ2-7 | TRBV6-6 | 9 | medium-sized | CAAGYEQYF
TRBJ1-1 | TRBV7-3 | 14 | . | CASSLLGGNTEAFF
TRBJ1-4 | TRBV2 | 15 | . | CASTLFRQGGEKLFF
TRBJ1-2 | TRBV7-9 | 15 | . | CASSGQGLANYGYTF
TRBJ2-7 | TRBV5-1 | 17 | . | CASSFGLAGGPSYEQYF
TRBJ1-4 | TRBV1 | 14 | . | CTSSPQGAYEKLFF
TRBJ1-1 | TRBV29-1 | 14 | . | CSVERDLMNTEAFF
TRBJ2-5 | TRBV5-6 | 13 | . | CASSPITGETQYF
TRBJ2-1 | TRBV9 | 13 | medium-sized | CASSVASGRAQFF
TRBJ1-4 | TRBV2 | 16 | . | CASSGAFSGSNEKLFF
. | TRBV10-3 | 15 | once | CAASPGRRGTYEQYF
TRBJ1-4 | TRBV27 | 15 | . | CASSLTGGRVEKLFF
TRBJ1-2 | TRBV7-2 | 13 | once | CASSLGTVYGYTF
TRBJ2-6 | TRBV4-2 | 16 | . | CASSRVLASGANVLTF
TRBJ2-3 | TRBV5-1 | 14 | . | CASSLWTGTDTQYF
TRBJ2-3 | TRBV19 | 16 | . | CASSIWSAGAPDTQYF